This T cell receptor beta chain came from a study of T cell repertoires in cytomegalovirus infection. For the study at large: Well-studied HLA-B-restricted epitopes and recently identified HLA-C-restricted epitopes of CMV were both used in the study.

General study results and limits: HLA-C-restricted, CMV-specific TCR beta clonotypes were dominant ex vivo.

Points on this clonotype: Its target is unknown.

One entry per CDR3 protein, called by TCRdb with MiXCR from the reads. Of about 340,000 distinct CDR3 sequences in the sample, just under 30% were seen once. The germline V gene encodes CDR1 LNHDA and CDR2 SQIVND (reference sequence). The CDR3 sequence is 17 residues long. Trimming took 5 bases from V and 0 from J, leaving 14 bases between them. The sequence came from a human donor in good health (CMV status not recorded). Some clones in this sample may be carry-over from other donors' samples. The V and J genes are TRBV19 and TRBJ2-6, with a possible D match to TRBD2 (6 bases). This specimen consisted of cultured PBMCs, obtained from culture after CMV antigen stimulation. The CDR3 loop is CASSFGGSYSGANVLTF. The CDR3 DNA is TGTGCCAGTAGTTTCGGAGGGTCCTACTCTGGGGCCAACGTCCTGACTTTC.